This TCR beta chain was captured in a study of T cells in Graves' hyperthyroidism and ophthalmopathy. Findings and limits, study-wide: In blood, most of the thyroid clonotypes expanded above 0.001 were also present. Model predictions of ophthalmopathy came a median about six months before onset.

Fresh peripheral blood, 9.5 to 10 ml of it, supplied the PBMCs. As for this clonotype: As yet, its antigen is unknown.

With V trimmed by 3 bases and J by 5 bases, 8 bases remained unmatched. CDR1 and CDR2 (germline): SGDLS, YYNGEE. CDR3 size: 16 residues. The investigators amplified TCR beta CDR3 regions from RNA transcripts. The TCR CDR3 first-round RT-PCR relied on the HTBI primer set. One entry per CDR3 protein results from TCRdb running MiXCR on the multiplex PCR reads. The sample lists under 800,000 distinct CDR3 sequences, 14% seen once, with roughly 10% in the top ten. V gene TRBV9 combines with J gene TRBJ2-5; 12 nucleotides align to TRBD2. The origin of this receptor is a woman aged 18-29 years with Graves' hyperthyroidism. The sequenced sample was blood. The chain's CDR3 is CASSAGLAGIGETQYF. The CDR3 nucleotides are TGTGCCAGCAGCGCCGGACTAGCGGGAATAGGGGAGACCCAGTACTTC.